One and the same sample provided the 14 T cell receptor beta chains below, sequenced in a study of blood T cell repertoires in COVID-19 (dated by TCRdb to about 2020). Libraries were prepared through the immunoSEQ multiplex PCR assay. Not all clones reach the TCRdb copy of this immuneACCESS table, which keeps in-frame sequences only. Checked studies attribute under half of the gap to unresolved V genes and leave the rest unexplained. The sample records around 160,000 clones, approximately 84% of which are singletons. The ten most abundant clones make up 14% of the sample. Sequenced sample: peripheral blood. Source of these receptors: a woman at least 80 years old with acute or convalescent COVID-19.

The rearrangement links TRBV27 to TRBJ1-5, with 7 bases matching TRBD1. CDR3 length: 15 residues. V shed 6 bases and J 0 bases; nucleotides not matched to a gene: 5. CDR1 and CDR2 (germline): MNHEY, SMNVEV (reference sequence). The CDR3 sequence: CASRTGAYSNQPQHF. Here the CDR3 DNA reads TGTGCCAGCAGAACAGGGGCGTATAGCAATCAGCCCCAGCATTTT.

This clone was seen once. The rearrangement uses TRBV6-6 and TRBJ1-2; 9 bases match TRBD1. Germline CDR1 MNHNY, CDR2 SVGAGI (reference sequence). The CDR3 has 14 amino acids. V was pared by 2 bases and J by 10 bases, with 8 bases of the junction left unmatched. CDR3 loop: CASSYDGQGTFYTF. CDR3 sequence (DNA): TGTGCCAGCAGTTACGACGGACAGGGGACCTTCTACACCTTC.

The count of this clone is one. CDR3 in DNA: TGTGCCAGTAGATCTCTAGCGGGAAAGGGGCGCAATGAGCAGTTCTTC. It encodes CASRSLAGKGRNEQFF. The chain has TRBV19 and TRBJ2-1, with TRBD2 matching 9 bases. The CDR3 contains 16 residues. Germline V gene sequence: CDR1 LNHDA, CDR2 SQIVND (reference sequence). With V trimmed by 6 bases and J by 6 bases, 12 bases remained unmatched. The complete variable domain, with remaining parts taken from reference TRBV19 and TRBJ2-1, reads DGGITQSPKYLFRKEGQNVTLSCEQNLNHDAMYWYRQDPGQGLRLIYYSQIVNDFQKGDIAEGYSVSREKKESFPLTVTSAQKNPTAFYLCASRSLAGKGRNEQFFGPGTRLTVL.

The chain employs TRBV18 and TRBJ2-7; 9 bases line up with TRBD1. Germline CDR1 and CDR2: KGHSH and LQKENI. This CDR3 has 13 amino acids. Trimming took 5 bases from V and 3 from J; bases not matched to a gene: 2. Here the CDR3 reads CASSSGQGYEQYF. As DNA, the CDR3 is TGTGCCAGCTCATCGGGACAGGGCTACGAGCAGTACTTC.

The rearrangement joins TRBV28 to TRBJ1-5; possibly TRBD1 for D (5 bases). V lost 4 bases and J 2 bases, leaving 15 bases between the germline ends. This CDR3 comprises 16 residues. Germline V CDR1 and CDR2: MDHEN, SYDVKM. The CDR3 sequence: CASSYIWGGGNQPQHF. Here the CDR3 DNA reads TGTGCCAGCAGTTATATATGGGGCGGGGGCAATCAGCCCCAGCATTTT.

The rearrangement uses TRBV7-9 and TRBJ1-5; a weak D match, TRBD1 (5 bases). The germline gives CDR1 SEHNR, CDR2 FQNEAQ (reference sequence). The CDR3 contains 16 residues. V dropped 3 bases and J dropped 3 bases, with 15 bases sitting between them. The CDR3 bases are TGTGCCAGCAGCTTCGGGGGACCCGGGATCAATCAGCCCCAGCATTTT. Amino acids: CASSFGGPGINQPQHF.

The chain recombines TRBV6-4 with TRBJ2-1, with 9 bases aligning to TRBD2. V lost 2 bases and J lost 6; bases outside the gene matches: 11. The CDR3 spans 17 residues. Germline CDR1 reads MRHNA; CDR2 reads SNTAGT. Written as DNA, the CDR3 is TGTGCCAGCAGTGACGAGGGAGGCCTAGCGGGGCCCAATGAGCAGTTCTTC. The encoded protein is CASSDEGGLAGPNEQFF.

This clone has only one observation. The chain couples TRBV7-2 to TRBJ1-6; a weak D match, TRBD1 (6 bases). Germline V gene sequence: CDR1 SGHTA, CDR2 FQGNSA. CDR3 size: 17 residues. V was shortened by 1 base and J by 5 bases, with 15 bases between the two germline ends. The CDR3 region is CASSLDGGHTDNSPLHF. In DNA, the CDR3 is TGTGCCAGCAGCTTAGATGGGGGCCACACCGATAATTCACCCCTCCACTTT.

This clone came up many times. The rearrangement links TRBV12-5 to TRBJ2-7; 9 bases fit TRBD1. CDR1 is LGHNT and CDR2 is FRNRAP in the germline V gene. V shed 6 bases, J shed 5 bases, and the junction held 11 bases outside the gene matches. The length of the CDR3 is 15 residues. The CDR3 loop reads CASGAGTGLMDEQYF. The CDR3 coding sequence is TGTGCTAGTGGCGCCGGGACAGGGTTAATGGACGAGCAGTACTTC.

This clone was seen a single time. The chain carries TRBV18 and TRBJ2-6, with D perhaps matching TRBD1 (6 bases). The CDR3 runs to 17 residues. CDR1 is KGHSH and CDR2 is LQKENI in the germline V gene. Trimming took 4 bases from V and 0 from J, leaving 13 bases between them. CDR3 nucleotides: TGTGCCAGCTCACTAGGGACAACCCGCTCTGGGGCCAACGTCCTGACTTTC. It is translated as CASSLGTTRSGANVLTF.

The chain employs TRBV3-1 (or the pseudogene TRBV3-2) and TRBJ2-5, with D possibly TRBD2 on 5 matching bases. The CDR3 is made up of 15 amino acids. The V gene lost 4 bases and the J gene lost 5 bases, with 17 bases spanning the gap. The germline CDR1 and CDR2 sequences are LGHDT and YNNKEL (reference sequence). The CDR3 loop is CASSLKRTRVETQYF. CDR3 DNA: TGTGCCAGCAGCCTCAAAAGGACGAGGGTGGAGACCCAGTACTTC.

The chain links TRBV24-1 to TRBJ1-4, with 7 bases aligning to TRBD1. The J segment lost 5 bases and the V segment lost 9 bases, leaving 11 bases of the junction unmatched. There are 15 residues in the CDR3. From germline, CDR1 is KGHDR and CDR2 SFDVKD. CDR3 in DNA: TGTGCCACCCCCCCCGGGACAGCAATCAATGAAAAACTGTTTTTT. Amino acids: CATPPGTAINEKLFF.

The CDR3 loop is CASSPGQGVMNTEAFF. The CDR3 nucleotides read TGTGCCAGCAGCCCCGGACAGGGGGTCATGAACACTGAAGCTTTCTTT. The genes are TRBV7-9 and TRBJ1-1; 10 bases match TRBD1. This CDR3 is built from 16 residues. The germline V gene has CDR1 SEHNR and CDR2 FQNEAQ (reference sequence). The V gene end was trimmed by 5 bases and the J gene end by 0 bases; junction bases not matched to a gene: 6.

The CDR3 protein is CASSPGGGEHNEQFF. The CDR3 region has the DNA TGTGCCAGCAGTCCGGGAGGAGGGGAACACAATGAGCAGTTCTTC. The chain recombines TRBV28 with TRBJ2-1, with 7 bases fitting TRBD2. The V gene's germline CDR1 is MDHEN and CDR2 SYDVKM. The CDR3 is 15 amino acids. V lost 5 bases and J lost 5; bases outside the gene matches: 9. Supplemented by reference TRBV28 and TRBJ2-1, the full variable domain reads DVKVTQSSRYLVKRTGEKVFLECVQDMDHENMFWYRQDPGLGLRLIYFSYDVKMKEKGDIPEGYSVSREKKERFSLILESASTNQTSMYLCASSPGGGEHNEQFFGPGTRLTVL.